These 31 T cell receptor beta chains were all obtained from the same sample, sequenced in a study of T cell repertoires in cytomegalovirus infection. TCRdb reanalysed the reads using MiXCR and keeps one entry per CDR3 protein. The repertoire holds roughly 640,000 distinct CDR3 sequences, with more than 20% as singletons. Sample: CD8+ T cells from PBMCs. The receptors were gathered from a human donor in good health (CMV status not recorded). Some clones in this sample may be carry-over from other donors' samples.

The chain joins TRBV5-8 to TRBJ1-1; unclear D gene. V was clipped by 1 base and J by 4 bases, with 11 bases between them. This CDR3 is built from 14 residues. Germline CDR1 SGHTS, CDR2 YDEGEE. CDR3 sequence (DNA): TGTGCCAGCAGCTTGTCCGGATTTGGCACTGAAGCTTTCTTT. Its protein product is CASSLSGFGTEAFF. Looking up the rest from reference TRBV5-8 and TRBJ1-1 gives the full variable domain: EAGVTQSPTHLIKTRGQQATLRCSPISGHTSVYWYQQALGLGLQFLLWYDEGEERNRGNFPPRFSGRQFPNYSSELNVNALELEDSALYLCASSLSGFGTEAFFGQGTRLTVV.

The chain joins TRBV12-3 or TRBV12-4 to TRBJ1-5; tentatively, D is TRBD1 (6 bases). The CDR3 loop spans 13 amino acids. Trimming removed 6 bases at V and 7 bases at J, with 13 bases between. DNA of the CDR3: TGTGCCAGCAGACCCGGGGGCCTCCAGCCCCAGCATTTT. Translated, it gives CASRPGGLQPQHF.

Many counts were recorded for this clonotype. V and J are TRBV7-2 and TRBJ1-2, with D unresolved. The CDR3 consists of 16 residues. Trimming cost V 5 bases and J 2 bases, with 18 bases left between them. Per the germline V gene, CDR1 is SGHTA and CDR2 is FQGNSA. The CDR3 here is CASSPTVGIRNYGYTF. For the CDR3, the DNA is TGTGCCAGCAGCCCCACCGTAGGGATCAGAAACTATGGCTACACCTTC.

The chain is built from TRBV7-9 and TRBJ2-1, with no clear D. Trimming removed 2 bases from V and 6 bases from J, with 8 bases in between. Germline-derived CDR1 and CDR2 are SEHNR and FQNEAQ (reference sequence). The CDR3 is made up of 13 amino acids. This CDR3 is CASSLFGSNEQFF. CDR3 nucleotide sequence: TGTGCCAGCAGCTTATTTGGCTCCAATGAGCAGTTCTTC. Combining the CDR3 with reference TRBV7-9 and TRBJ2-1 gives the whole variable domain DTGVSQNPRHKITKRGQNVTFRCDPISEHNRLYWYRQTLGQGPEFLTYFQNEAQLEKSRLLSDRFSAERPKGSFSTLEIQRTEQGDSAMYLCASSLFGSNEQFFGPGTRLTVL.

This clonotype was detected ten times or more. The rearrangement joins TRBV7-6 to TRBJ2-5; D possibly corresponds to TRBD2 (6 bases). V lost 5 bases and J 5 bases, leaving 21 bases between the germline ends. CDR3 length equals 16 residues. Germline assignment: CDR1 SGHVS and CDR2 FNYEAQ. CDR3 protein: CASSPEVGGTRETQYF. The DNA for the CDR3 is TGTGCCAGCAGCCCAGAGGTTGGAGGGACGCGGGAGACCCAGTACTTC.

This clonotype was detected many times. The genes are TRBV28 and TRBJ2-2; D might be TRBD2 (6 bases). In germline, CDR1 is MDHEN, CDR2 SYDVKM. Trimming stripped 3 bases from V and 1 base from J, with 12 bases between. This CDR3 has 16 residues. As DNA, the CDR3 is TGTGCCAGCAGTTTGGGGGACTTATTGAACACCGGGGAGCTGTTTTTT. It yields the protein CASSLGDLLNTGELFF.

This clonotype was counted at least ten times. The V gene is TRBV12-3 or TRBV12-4, the J gene TRBJ1-2; D is perhaps TRBD1 (5 bases). The CDR3 length is 14 residues. The V and J ends lost 3 bases and 6 bases respectively, with 14 bases between them. CDR3 bases: TGTGCCAGCAGTTTCGGGGGGACGGGAAATGGCTACACCTTC. As protein: CASSFGGTGNGYTF.

This clonotype was counted many times. V is TRBV12-3 or TRBV12-4 and J is TRBJ2-3; no clear D. The CDR3 runs 14 residues. Trimming shortened V by 2 bases and J by 1 base, and 7 bases separated the two germline ends. Here the CDR3 DNA reads TGTGCCAGCAGTTTATCGCCTCGCACAGATACGCAGTATTTT. Translated, it gives CASSLSPRTDTQYF.

Remarks on this clonotype: This sequence may be a read error, since a much larger clone differs from it by one base. This chain joins TRBV9 and TRBJ2-1, with unresolved D. The V and J ends lost 1 base and 5 bases respectively, with 4 bases between them. This CDR3 comprises 12 residues. Germline V gene sequence: CDR1 SGDLS, CDR2 YYNGEE. The CDR3 is CASSVQNNEQFF. The DNA for the CDR3 is TGTGCCAGCAGCGTACAGAACAATGAGCAGTTCTTC. Supplemented by reference TRBV9 and TRBJ2-1, the full variable domain reads DSGVTQTPKHLITATGQRVTLRCSPRSGDLSVYWYQQSLDQGLQFLIQYYNGEERAKGNILERFSAQQFPDLHSELNLSSLELGDSALYFCASSVQNNEQFFGPGTRLTVL.

This clonotype was observed a handful of times. The chain couples TRBV7-9 to TRBJ2-1, with D perhaps TRBD1 (6 bases). Germline assignment: CDR1 SEHNR and CDR2 FQNEAQ (reference sequence). The CDR3 runs to 16 residues. V dropped 3 bases and J dropped 6 bases, with 18 bases sitting between them. The CDR3 bases are TGTGCCAGCAGCTTCACGGGCGGGCGCAGGGGCAATGAGCAGTTCTTC. Its translation: CASSFTGGRRGNEQFF.

V and J are TRBV6-5 and TRBJ1-5; D gene ambiguous. Germline V gives CDR1 MNHEY, CDR2 SVGAGI. This CDR3 comprises 15 residues. V lost 0 bases to trimming and J lost 2 bases, with 8 bases between them. The CDR3 nucleotides are TGTGCCAGCAGTTACTCACCCTATGGCAATCAGCCCCAGCATTTT. Translating gives CASSYSPYGNQPQHF.

This clonotype turned up a few times. The chain has TRBV29-1 and TRBJ1-2; D may be TRBD1 (6 bases). V lost 3 bases and J lost 4, with 12 bases in between. CDR3 length: 13 residues. Germline V gives CDR1 SQVTM, CDR2 ANQGSEA. The CDR3 DNA follows: TGCAGCGTTGATAGCCAGGGGACCTATGGCTACACCTTC. It is translated as CSVDSQGTYGYTF.

The chain links TRBV10-3 to TRBJ2-1; the match to TRBD1 covers 11 bases. V was pared by 3 bases and J by 7 bases, with 5 bases of the junction left unmatched. Per the germline V gene, CDR1 is ENHRY and CDR2 is SYGVKD. This CDR3 region has 15 residues. This CDR3 is CAISDRDRGRNEQFF. In nucleotides, the CDR3 is TGTGCCATCAGTGATCGGGACAGGGGGAGGAATGAGCAGTTCTTC.

There are a few counts of this clonotype. The chain combines TRBV15 with TRBJ2-5; tentative D call: TRBD2 (5 bases). The CDR3 extends over 15 amino acids. V shed 0 bases and J shed 5 bases, with 13 bases lying between them. CDR1 is LNHNV and CDR2 is YYDKDF in the germline V gene (reference sequence). The CDR3 nucleotides are TGTGCCACCAGCAGAGATCGGTCGGGGTCGGAGACCCAGTACTTC. This sequence encodes CATSRDRSGSETQYF.

This clonotype showed up just a few times. CDR3 loop: CASSLIPSSNQPQHF. The CDR3 bases are TGTGCCAGCAGTTTAATCCCGTCTAGCAATCAGCCCCAGCATTTT. This chain connects TRBV28 to TRBJ1-5; D is undetermined. Looked up from germline, CDR1 is MDHEN and CDR2 is SYDVKM. Trimming took off 2 bases at V and 0 bases at J, with 8 bases between the two ends. The CDR3 totals 15 residues.

This rearrangement joins TRBV7-9 to TRBJ2-5; 7 nucleotides agree with TRBD2. The CDR3 runs 15 residues. Germline lookup yields CDR1 SEHNR and CDR2 FQNEAQ (reference sequence). With V trimmed by 1 base and J by 7 bases, 9 bases remained unmatched. DNA of the CDR3: TGTGCCAGCAGCTTAGAACGGGGGGTCCTGGGGACCCAGTACTTC. It codes for CASSLERGVLGTQYF. Variable domain in full (rest from reference TRBV7-9 and TRBJ2-5): DTGVSQNPRHKITKRGQNVTFRCDPISEHNRLYWYRQTLGQGPEFLTYFQNEAQLEKSRLLSDRFSAERPKGSFSTLEIQRTEQGDSAMYLCASSLERGVLGTQYFGPGTRLLVL.

This clonotype was seen many times. The rearrangement joins TRBV11-3 to TRBJ2-5; 13 bases are shared with TRBD2. The CDR3 totals 16 residues. The trim removed 5 bases at V and 5 bases at J, leaving 8 bases unmatched. Germline CDR1 SGHNT, CDR2 YENEEA. As DNA, the CDR3 is TGTGCCAGCAGCCCGCGGACTAGCGGGGGAGAGGAGACCCAGTACTTC. Its protein is CASSPRTSGGEETQYF.

CDR3 protein: CASTMRARQETQYF. The CDR3 DNA reads TGTGCCAGCACCATGAGAGCCCGGCAAGAGACCCAGTACTTC. The J gene is TRBJ2-5, the V gene TRBV7-6; D uncertain. V lost 7 bases to trimming and J lost 2 bases, with 14 bases between them. CDR3 length: 14 residues. CDR1 and CDR2 from the germline V gene are SGHVS and FNYEAQ.

The V and J genes are TRBV9 and TRBJ2-1, with a weak D call TRBD1 (6 bases). The CDR3 spans 13 residues. Germline CDR1 is SGDLS and CDR2 is YYNGEE. Trimming removed 4 bases from V and 6 bases from J, with 11 bases in between. Here the CDR3 DNA reads TGTGCCAGCAGCACGGGGACATTCAATGAGCAGTTCTTC. Amino acid sequence: CASSTGTFNEQFF.

This chain joins TRBV4-1 and TRBJ2-7; TRBD2 matches at 12 bases. CDR1 is MGHRA, CDR2 YSYEKL, per germline. The CDR3 length is 15 residues. The junction had 4 bases not matched to a gene; V was cut back by 1 base and J by 6 bases. The CDR3 nucleotides are TGCGCCAGCAGCCAAGGACTAGCGGGGGAACGCGAGCAGTACGTC. Protein: CASSQGLAGEREQYV.

The table lists this clonotype with many counts. The rearrangement links TRBV7-3 to TRBJ2-1; 7 bases are shared with TRBD2. The V gene's germline CDR1 is SGHTA and CDR2 FQGTGA. Trimming cost V 3 bases and J 15 bases; bases outside gene matches: 17. The CDR3 consists of 15 residues. CDR3 sequence (DNA): TGTGCCAGCAGCTTCTCGCTTGGTCTAGCGGACTCAAGGTTCTTC. This sequence encodes CASSFSLGLADSRFF. The variable domain in full, with the rest retrieved from reference TRBV7-3 and TRBJ2-1, is GAGVSQTPSNKVTEKGKYVELRCDPISGHTALYWYRQSLGQGPEFLIYFQGTGAADDSGLPNDRFFAVRPEGSVSTLKIQRTERGDSAVYLCASSFSLGLADSRFFGPGTRLTVL.

This clonotype has more than one count but fewer than ten. V gene TRBV20-1 combines with J gene TRBJ2-1; perhaps TRBD1 as D (6 bases). The CDR3 length is 12 residues. In germline, CDR1 is DFQATT, CDR2 SNEGSKA (reference sequence). The V end lost 4 bases, the J end lost 4 bases, and 8 bases lay between the germline ends. The DNA of the CDR3 is TGCAGTGCTAAAGGGGGATACAATGAGCAGTTCTTC. Translation gives CSAKGGYNEQFF.

J is TRBJ2-3 and V is TRBV27; 9 nucleotides line up with TRBD2. V was clipped by 8 bases and J by 2 bases; unmatched bases: 8. CDR3 length: 15 residues. CDR1 is MNHEY, CDR2 SMNVEV, per germline (reference sequence). CDR3: CASVRLAGSTDTQYF. Written as DNA, the CDR3 is TGTGCCAGCGTCAGGCTAGCGGGGTCCACAGATACGCAGTATTTT.

This clonotype was counted between two and nine times. The chain couples TRBV5-4 to TRBJ2-2; 9 bases fit TRBD1. The CDR3 extends over 15 amino acids. The germline gives CDR1 SGHNT, CDR2 YYREEE (reference sequence). V shed 4 bases, J shed 7 bases, and the junction held 8 bases outside the gene matches. CDR3 DNA: TGTGCCAGCAGCCCTGGGACAGGGAGTGGCGGGGAGCTGTTTTTT. Translated: CASSPGTGSGGELFF.

Many counts were recorded for this clonotype. V and J are TRBV11-2 and TRBJ2-5; D is possibly TRBD2 (6 bases). The V gene lost 5 bases and the J gene lost 5 bases, with 27 bases spanning the gap. Germline V gives CDR1 SGHAT, CDR2 FQNNGV. The CDR3 has 18 residues. The CDR3 DNA follows: TGTGCCAGCAGCCCCCCGGAGGGCCAGCACCATCTTCGGGAGACCCAGTACTTC. It is translated as CASSPPEGQHHLRETQYF.

The V call is TRBV27, the J call TRBJ1-5; maybe TRBD1 (6 bases). Looked up from germline, CDR1 is MNHEY and CDR2 is SMNVEV (reference sequence). The CDR3 contains 15 residues. The germline V and J ends were trimmed by 5 bases and 5 bases, with 16 bases remaining between them. The DNA for the CDR3 is TGTGCCAGCAGTAGGGGGATTGACCGGGATCAGCCCCAGCATTTT. This sequence encodes CASSRGIDRDQPQHF.

This clonotype was seen repeatedly, ten times or more. The chain links TRBV7-2 to TRBJ2-7, with D possibly matching TRBD2 (5 bases). This CDR3 is built from 12 residues. Per the germline V gene, CDR1 is SGHTA and CDR2 is FQGNSA. Deletions cut 3 bases from V and 7 bases from J, with 10 bases between. Written as DNA, the CDR3 is TGTGCCAGCAGCTTCGTTCCGGGGGAGCAGTACTTC. Amino acid sequence: CASSFVPGEQYF. The whole variable domain, remainder taken from reference TRBV7-2 and TRBJ2-7, is GAGVSQSPSNKVTEKGKDVELRCDPISGHTALYWYRQSLGQGLEFLIYFQGNSAPDKSGLPSDRFSAERTGGSVSTLTIQRTQQEDSAVYLCASSFVPGEQYFGPGTRLTVT.

This clonotype was detected ten times or more. The rearrangement joins TRBV7-9 to TRBJ2-1, with 8 nucleotides matching TRBD2. This CDR3 spans 16 amino acids. Germline loops: CDR1 SEHNR, CDR2 FQNEAQ (reference sequence). With V trimmed by 3 bases and J by 2 bases, 6 bases remained unmatched. For the CDR3, the DNA is TGTGCCAGCAGCTTGCCCCTAGCGGGTGCCTACAATGAGCAGTTCTTC. Its protein product is CASSLPLAGAYNEQFF. The full variable domain, in which reference TRBV7-9 and TRBJ2-1 provide the parts outside the CDR3, is DTGVSQNPRHKITKRGQNVTFRCDPISEHNRLYWYRQTLGQGPEFLTYFQNEAQLEKSRLLSDRFSAERPKGSFSTLEIQRTEQGDSAMYLCASSLPLAGAYNEQFFGPGTRLTVL.

Worth noting for this clonotype: A much larger clone differs by one base, so this may be a read error. The chain couples TRBV6-5 to TRBJ1-5; D not resolved. Germline V CDR1 and CDR2: MNHEY, SVGAGI. The CDR3 covers 14 residues. The CDR3 reads CVSSYSVGNQPQHF. The CDR3 DNA reads as TGTGTCAGCAGTTACTCGGTCGGCAATCAGCCCCAGCATTTT.

This clonotype was seen a few times. This chain connects TRBV13 to TRBJ1-2, with 9 positions matching TRBD1. CDR3 size: 15 residues. V dropped 5 bases and J dropped 7; count of bases not matched to a gene: 11. Germline CDR1 and CDR2: PRHDT and FYEKMQ (reference sequence). CDR3 loop: CASSSRDRASFGYTF. Here the CDR3 DNA reads TGTGCCAGCAGCAGCCGGGACAGGGCAAGCTTTGGCTACACCTTC.

The rearrangement joins TRBV19 to TRBJ2-3, with TRBD1 matching 8 bases. The CDR3 loop spans 15 amino acids. The junction had 5 bases not matched to a gene; V was cut back by 2 bases and J by 4 bases. CDR1 is LNHDA, CDR2 SQIVND, per germline (reference sequence). The DNA for the CDR3 is TGTGCCAGTAGTATAATGGACAGGGCGGCAGATACGCAGTATTTT. Translated, it gives CASSIMDRAADTQYF.